This entry is about one T cell receptor beta chain. The entry originates in a study of cytomegalovirus exposure and HLA in healthy donors. CDR1 SGHRS and CDR2 YFSETQ come from the germline V gene. There are 13 residues in the CDR3. The V gene lost 4 bases and the J gene lost 3 bases, with 11 bases spanning the gap. PCR was performed using 60 Vbeta and 13 Jbeta primers. Some clones are missing from TCRdb's copy, which holds only in-frame ones; the method was immunoSEQ multiplex PCR. The table lists 150,000 to 200,000 clones, roughly 60% of them singletons. The sequence was collected from a man aged 40-55 years in good health and CMV-seronegative. J is TRBJ2-7 and V is TRBV5-1; no reliable D call. The sample was PBMCs. The CDR3 loop is CASSVLRDYEQYF. DNA for the CDR3: TGCGCCAGCAGCGTACTCCGCGACTACGAGCAGTACTTC. Complete variable domain (other parts from reference TRBV5-1 and TRBJ2-7): KAGVTQTPRYLIKTRGQQVTLSCSPISGHRSVSWYQQTPGQGLQFLFEYFSETQRNKGNFPGRFSGRQFSNSRSEMNVSTLELGDSALYLCASSVLRDYEQYFGPGTRLTVT.